Described below is a single T cell receptor beta chain sequence and its context. What it recognizes is unknown. This sample stems from a study of brain T cells in children with intractable seizures. Study-wide results and limits: HCMV serostatus was not known, and viral specificity came from CDR3 similarity only. Clones missing pre-surgery may reflect undersampling of that blood sample.

Profiled with immunoSEQ multiplex PCR; TCRdb holds only in-frame clones, not every one. The sample holds 55,000 to 80,000 clones, around 96% seen once. Only cases whose brain tissue showed the highest T cell transcript signatures were sequenced. Patients received at least one anti-epileptic drug before surgery. Per germline, CDR1 DFQATT and CDR2 SNEGSKA (reference sequence). This CDR3 contains 11 residues. Material: peripheral blood, obtained at surgery. This TCR derives from a boy younger than two with focal cortical dysplasia and intractable seizures. This chain links TRBV20-1 with TRBJ2-7, with D unresolved. The CDR3 nucleotides are TGCAGCACCGTGGCGGCTTACGAGCAGTACTTC. Its protein product is CSTVAAYEQYF.